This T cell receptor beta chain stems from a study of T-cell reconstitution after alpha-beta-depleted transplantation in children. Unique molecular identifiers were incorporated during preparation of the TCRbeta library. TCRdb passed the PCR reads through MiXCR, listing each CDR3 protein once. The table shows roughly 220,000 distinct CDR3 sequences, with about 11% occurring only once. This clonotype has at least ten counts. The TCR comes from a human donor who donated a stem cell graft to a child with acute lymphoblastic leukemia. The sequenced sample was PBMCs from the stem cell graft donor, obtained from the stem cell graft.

CDR3 nucleotide sequence: TGCAGTGCTAGTGGCGCCGGGACGGCGAGGATGAATCGCACTAATGAAAAACTGTTTTTT. Amino acid sequence: CSASGAGTARMNRTNEKLFF. The V call is TRBV20-1, the J call TRBJ1-4; weak D call: TRBD1 (5 bases). The CDR3 extends over 20 amino acids. V dropped 3 bases and J dropped 2 bases, with 28 bases sitting between them. The germline CDR1 and CDR2 sequences are DFQATT and SNEGSKA (reference sequence).